Listed below are T cell receptor beta chains from one sample, sequenced in a study of OX40 agonist ivuxolimab in advanced cancers. Libraries were prepared by immunoSEQ multiplex PCR; TCRdb keeps only in-frame clonotypes and omits some of them. In the table there are around 36,000 clones, less than 90% of which are singletons. Material: CD4+ or CD8+ T cells sorted from blood, obtained in a trial of the OX40 agonist ivuxolimab. The receptors stem from an adult with an advanced solid tumor such as melanoma, head and neck, liver or kidney cancer. CDR3s include the opening cysteine and the closing phenylalanine or tryptophan. The D gene is left open where the match is weak. Rows may omit the clone size; those that give it use once, few, many or a size class.

clone size	V gene	J gene	D gene	CDR3 protein	CDR3 DNA
-	TRBV27	TRBJ2-5	TRBD1	CASSFEGGDETQYF	TGTGCCAGCAGTTTCGAAGGGGGCGATGAGACCCAGTACTTC
-	TRBV27	TRBJ2-1	TRBD1	CASSAEVTGLADNEQFF	TGTGCCAGCAGTGCAGAAGTGACAGGGCTTGCGGACAATGAGCAGTTCTTC
-	TRBV5-4	TRBJ2-3	-	CASSVVSRSADTQYF	TGTGCCAGCAGCGTGGTGTCCAGGTCAGCAGATACGCAGTATTTT
-	TRBV27	TRBJ1-2	-	CASSFTGASNYGYTF	TGTGCCAGCAGTTTTACAGGAGCCTCTAACTATGGCTACACCTTC
-	TRBV6-5	TRBJ1-2	-	CASSYSENYGYTF	TGTGCCAGCAGTTACTCTGAGAACTATGGCTACACCTTC
-	TRBV27	TRBJ2-3	-	CASSLSMLDTQYF	TGTGCCAGCAGTTTATCGATGTTAGATACGCAGTATTTT
-	TRBV30	TRBJ1-5	-	CAWSVQDNQPQHF	TGTGCCTGGAGTGTGCAGGACAATCAGCCCCAGCATTTT
once	TRBV7-8	TRBJ2-3	-	CASSLELRSTDTQYF	TGTGCCAGCAGCTTAGAGCTCCGGAGCACAGATACGCAGTATTTT
-	TRBV5-4	TRBJ1-1	-	CASRDTDSMNTEAFF	TGTGCCAGCAGAGATACGGACAGCATGAACACTGAAGCTTTCTTT
-	TRBV19	TRBJ1-5	TRBD1	CASSIGLTGANQPQHF	TGTGCCAGTAGTATCGGCCTGACAGGGGCTAATCAGCCCCAGCATTTT
-	TRBV7-8	TRBJ1-6	-	CASSLDSRAGTGGGISPLHF	TGTGCCAGCAGCTTAGACTCGAGGGCAGGGACTGGGGGGGGAATTTCACCCCTCCACTTT
-	TRBV9	TRBJ1-2	-	CASSAGDLPTYGYTF	TGTGCCAGCAGCGCCGGAGATCTCCCCACCTATGGCTACACCTTC
-	TRBV5-1	TRBJ2-5	TRBD2	CASSLSGGRGGMETQYF	TGCGCCAGCAGCTTAAGCGGTGGGCGGGGGGGCATGGAGACCCAGTACTTC
-	TRBV7-2	TRBJ2-3	TRBD2	CASSWTSGGYTDTQYF	TGTGCCAGCAGCTGGACTAGCGGGGGATACACAGATACGCAGTATTTT
-	TRBV7-9	TRBJ2-3	TRBD1	CASSFAPGQTTDTQYF	TGTGCCAGCAGCTTCGCCCCGGGACAGACGACAGATACGCAGTATTTT
-	TRBV5-1	TRBJ2-2	-	CASSKAYGTGELFF	TGCGCCAGCAGCAAGGCTTACGGGACCGGGGAGCTGTTTTTT
-	TRBV19	TRBJ1-1	-	CASSSGGEGAEAFF	TGTGCCAGTAGTTCGGGGGGGGAAGGCGCTGAAGCTTTCTTT
-	TRBV5-1	TRBJ2-3	-	CASSLGGTDTQYF	TGCGCCAGCAGCTTAGGGGGCACAGATACGCAGTATTTT
-	TRBV5-1	TRBJ1-6	-	CASSDRQGDNSPLHF	TGCGCCAGCAGCGACCGGCAGGGAGATAATTCACCCCTCCACTTT
-	TRBV11-2	TRBJ1-4	-	CASSPGQSDVEKLFF	TGTGCCAGCAGCCCCGGACAGAGTGATGTTGAAAAACTGTTTTTT
-	TRBV10-3	TRBJ1-2	TRBD1	CAISESGAGTGDGYTF	TGTGCCATCAGTGAGTCGGGGGCCGGGACAGGGGATGGCTACACCTTC
-	TRBV7-8	TRBJ1-6	-	CASSYAGLEESPLHF	TGTGCCAGCAGCTATGCGGGCCTCGAGGAATCACCCCTCCACTTT
once	TRBV6-4	TRBJ2-3	-	CASSSDPTDTQYF	TGTGCCAGCAGTTCAGATCCTACAGATACGCAGTATTTT
-	TRBV6-4	TRBJ1-1	-	CASSDSGNTEAFF	TGTGCCAGCAGTGACTCAGGGAACACTGAAGCTTTCTTT
-	TRBV6-6	TRBJ2-7	-	CASSYSSIEQYF	TGTGCCAGCAGTTACTCATCAATAGAGCAGTACTTC